This T cell receptor (beta chain) is from a study of read filtering for tumor transcriptome and immune sequencing. Background on the study: Revised staging placed fewer than ten patients in R-ISS I, about 16 in II, more than five in III. DNase treatment preceded whole-transcriptome library preparation.

The CDR3 totals 12 residues. The V end lost 5 bases, the J end lost 2 bases, and 9 bases lay between the germline ends. Germline values: CDR1 DFQATT, CDR2 SNEGSKA (reference sequence). At the time of active disease, bone marrow was collected from every patient. This library used roughly 0.4 ug RNA and molecular barcoded adaptors spanning alpha/delta and beta/gamma chains. TCRdb re-analysed the reads in MiXCR, keeping a single row per CDR3 protein. The data show fewer than 100,000 distinct CDR3 sequences, roughly an eighth seen once. Many counts were recorded for this clonotype. Antigen: not known. Study-level findings and limits: The CD138-negative fraction was mixed bone marrow immune cells, not pure T cells.

The origin of this receptor is a donor at least 40 years old with multiple myeloma. Sequenced material: a population of CD138-negative cells sorted from bone marrow. The chain recombines TRBV20-1 with TRBJ1-1; D possibly corresponds to TRBD1 (6 bases). The CDR3 is CSAPDRNTEAFF. The CDR3 DNA reads as TGCAGTGCTCCGGACAGAAACACTGAAGCTTTCTTT.